This paragraph covers one TCR beta chain sequence. Its matching antigen is unknown. The investigators reverse transcribed all of the isolated RNA, so they sequenced expressed TCRB transcripts. The method was immunoSEQ multiplex PCR; TCRdb's version includes in-frame clones alone and lacks a portion of them. The repertoire has 330,000 or so clones, 14% of them found once; the top ten carry 6.7%. CD45RO/CCR7/CD25/CD127/CD95/CD27 staining was used to isolate CD4+ naive, central memory, regulatory and stem cell-like memory cells by sorting. The entry originates in a study of beta chain features in type 1 diabetes. Study information: Sorted cell examination encompassed approximately 98,000,000 cells across all samples. Points from the study as a whole: PCR might show a preference for shorter templates, equally across patients and controls. Naive, central memory and regulatory TCRB repertoires appeared more similar among patients than healthy donors.

The specimen was central memory CD4+ T cells from blood. The TCR originated in a man aged 30 to 45 in good health.

In DNA form, the CDR3 reads TGTGCCAGCTATGAGGGGGAAGGTTCACCCCTCCACTTT. It encodes CASYEGEGSPLHF. J is TRBJ1-6 and V is TRBV18, with D perhaps matching TRBD1 (6 bases). The V end lost 7 bases, the J end lost 9 bases, and 13 bases lay between the germline ends. From germline, CDR1 is KGHSH and CDR2 LQKENI. This CDR3 spans 13 amino acids. The entire variable domain, with the rest obtained from reference TRBV18 and TRBJ1-6, is as follows: NAGVMQNPRHLVRRRGQEARLRCSPMKGHSHVYWYRQLPEEGLKFMVYLQKENIIDESGMPKERFSAEFPKEGPSILRIQQVVRGDSAAYFCASYEGEGSPLHFGNGTRLTVT.